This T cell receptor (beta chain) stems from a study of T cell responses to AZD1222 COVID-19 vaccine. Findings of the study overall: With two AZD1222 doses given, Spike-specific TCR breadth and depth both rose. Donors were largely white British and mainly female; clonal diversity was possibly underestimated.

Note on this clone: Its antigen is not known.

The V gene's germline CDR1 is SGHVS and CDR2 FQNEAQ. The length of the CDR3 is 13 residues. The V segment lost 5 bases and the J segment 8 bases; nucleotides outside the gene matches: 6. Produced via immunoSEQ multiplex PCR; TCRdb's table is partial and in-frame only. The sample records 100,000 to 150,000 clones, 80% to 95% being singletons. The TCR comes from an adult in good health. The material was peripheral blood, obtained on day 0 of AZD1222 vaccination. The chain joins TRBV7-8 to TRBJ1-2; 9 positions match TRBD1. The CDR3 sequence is CASSVTGGGGYTF. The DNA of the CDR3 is TGTGCCAGCAGCGTCACAGGGGGCGGAGGCTACACCTTC. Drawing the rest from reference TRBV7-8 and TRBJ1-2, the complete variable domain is GAGVSQSPRYKVAKRGQDVALRCDPISGHVSLFWYQQALGQGPEFLTYFQNEAQLDKSGLPSDRFFAERPEGSVSTLKIQRTQQEDSAVYLCASSVTGGGGYTFGSGTRLTVV.